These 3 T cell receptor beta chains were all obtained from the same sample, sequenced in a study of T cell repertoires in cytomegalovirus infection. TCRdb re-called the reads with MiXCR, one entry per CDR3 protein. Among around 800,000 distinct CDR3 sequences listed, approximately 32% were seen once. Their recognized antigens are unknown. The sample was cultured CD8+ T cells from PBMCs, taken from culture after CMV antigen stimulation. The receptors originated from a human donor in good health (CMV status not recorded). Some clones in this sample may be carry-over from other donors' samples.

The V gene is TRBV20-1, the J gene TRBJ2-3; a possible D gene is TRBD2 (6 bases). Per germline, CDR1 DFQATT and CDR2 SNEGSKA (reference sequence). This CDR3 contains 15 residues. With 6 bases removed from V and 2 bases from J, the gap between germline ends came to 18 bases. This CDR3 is CSAMDPGGYTDTQYF. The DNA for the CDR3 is TGCAGTGCAATGGATCCCGGGGGTTACACAGATACGCAGTATTTT.

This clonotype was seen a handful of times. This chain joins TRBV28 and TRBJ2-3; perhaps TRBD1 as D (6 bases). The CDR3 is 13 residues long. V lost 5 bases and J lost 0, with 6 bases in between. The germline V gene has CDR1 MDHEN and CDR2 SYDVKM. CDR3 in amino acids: CASSTGSTDTQYF. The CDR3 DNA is TGTGCCAGCAGTACAGGGAGCACAGATACGCAGTATTTT. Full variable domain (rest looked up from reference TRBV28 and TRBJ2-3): DVKVTQSSRYLVKRTGEKVFLECVQDMDHENMFWYRQDPGLGLRLIYFSYDVKMKEKGDIPEGYSVSREKKERFSLILESASTNQTSMYLCASSTGSTDTQYFGPGTRLTVL.

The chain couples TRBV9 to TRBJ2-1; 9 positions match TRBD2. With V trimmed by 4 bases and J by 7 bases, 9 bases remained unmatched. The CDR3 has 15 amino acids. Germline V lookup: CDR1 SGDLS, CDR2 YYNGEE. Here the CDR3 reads CASSKGGGASNEQFF. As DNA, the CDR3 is TGTGCCAGCAGCAAAGGCGGGGGGGCAAGTAATGAGCAGTTCTTC.